This T cell receptor (beta chain) was sequenced during a study of breast tumors, draining lymph nodes, adjacent tissues. Notes on this clonotype: The antigen remains undetermined. A read error is possible here, since a much larger clone lies one base away.

Whole-study results and caveats: Tumor and nontumor repertoires were significantly more similar in luminal-like than in basal-like breast cancer. The data were judged consistent with most tumor T cells coming from lymph node and expanding in tumor. Tumors had less TCR diversity than lymph nodes, more than nontumor tissue.

The germline V gene has CDR1 MNHEY and CDR2 SVGEGT. There are 12 residues in the CDR3. TCRdb analysed the multiplex PCR reads with MiXCR anew, one entry per CDR3 protein. The table shows tens of thousands of distinct CDR3 sequences, with about 36% occurring only once. This receptor was obtained from a female donor with breast cancer. Some clones in this sample may be carry-over from other donors' samples. The gene calls are TRBV6-2 or TRBV6-3 and TRBJ2-1; D tentatively fits TRBD1 or TRBD2 (5 bases each). Sequenced sample: breast tumor tissue. In DNA form, the CDR3 reads TGTGCCAGCAGTCCAGGGAGCGATGAGCGGTTCTTC. This sequence encodes CASSPGSDERFF.